This T cell receptor (beta chain) appears in the sequencing data of a study of blood T cell repertoires in COVID-19. Sequenced by immunoSEQ multiplex PCR; TCRdb stores in-frame clones only, minus some. The data hold approximately 150,000 clones, with approximately 88% observed a single time. Germline CDR1 MGHRA, CDR2 YSYEKL. V trimming: 2 bases; J trimming: 8 bases; junction bases outside the gene matches: 10. The CDR3 runs to 16 residues. This clonotype was obtained from a human donor in a cohort sampled during active COVID-19. The sequencing sample was made of peripheral blood. The gene calls are TRBV4-1 and TRBJ2-2, with 8 bases identical to TRBD2. CDR3 DNA: TGCGCCAGCAGCCAACAAGGACTAGCCGGGACGGGGGAGCTGTTTTTT. The encoded protein is CASSQQGLAGTGELFF.